A single sample gave rise to the 5 T cell receptor beta chains below, sequenced in a study of blood T cell repertoires in COVID-19. Only in-frame clones appear in the TCRdb table, and some are missing; sequencing was by immunoSEQ multiplex PCR. This table has more than 150,000 clones, roughly 79% appearing once. The sample was peripheral blood. Receptor source: a woman older than 75 with COVID-19, enrolled during active disease.

This clone showed up just once. The same CDR3 also results from other DNA sequences found in this sample. The gene calls are TRBV5-1 and TRBJ2-5; TRBD1 aligns across 7 bases. Unmatched junction bases numbered 0, after V lost 0 bases and J lost 1 base. From germline, CDR1 is SGHRS and CDR2 YFSETQ. CDR3 length equals 14 residues. The CDR3 region is CASSLGQGQETQYF. CDR3 nucleotide sequence: TGCGCCAGCAGCTTGGGACAGGGCCAAGAGACCCAGTACTTC. Combining the CDR3 with reference TRBV5-1 and TRBJ2-5 gives the whole variable domain KAGVTQTPRYLIKTRGQQVTLSCSPISGHRSVSWYQQTPGQGLQFLFEYFSETQRNKGNFPGRFSGRQFSNSRSEMNVSTLELGDSALYLCASSLGQGQETQYFGPGTRLLVL.

The chain links TRBV19 to TRBJ1-4, with TRBD1 identical over 7 bases. CDR3 size: 15 residues. With 5 bases clipped from V and 7 bases from J, the junction kept 10 bases outside the gene matches. CDR1 and CDR2 from the germline V gene are LNHDA and SQIVND (reference sequence). The CDR3 is CASSPRQGLTEKLFF. The CDR3 DNA reads as TGTGCCAGTAGTCCTCGACAGGGTCTAACTGAAAAACTGTTTTTT.

The chain is built from TRBV6-1 and TRBJ1-4; TRBD1 agrees at 8 bases. V shed 3 bases and J 4 bases; nucleotides not matched to a gene: 10. This CDR3 is 17 amino acids long. Germline V CDR1 and CDR2: MNHNS, SASEGT. The CDR3 loop reads CASSDRTGRLLNEKLFF. In nucleotides, the CDR3 is TGTGCCAGCAGTGATAGGACAGGGCGGTTACTTAATGAAAAACTGTTTTTT.

This chain links TRBV15 with TRBJ1-4; 7 bases match TRBD1. CDR1 LNHNV and CDR2 YYDKDF come from the germline V gene (reference sequence). The CDR3 is made up of 14 amino acids. The J segment lost 6 bases and the V segment lost 4 bases, leaving 5 bases of the junction unmatched. Here the CDR3 DNA reads TGTGCCACCAGCATACGGACAGGAGATGAAAAACTGTTTTTT. Its translation is CATSIRTGDEKLFF.

The rearrangement links TRBV30 to TRBJ2-1; possibly TRBD2 for D (7 bases). CDR1 and CDR2 from the germline V gene are GTSNPN and SVGIG (reference sequence). This CDR3 spans 14 amino acids. Trimming removed 2 bases from V and 0 bases from J, with 8 bases in between. The CDR3 loop is CAWSRGASYNEQFF. CDR3 nucleotide sequence: TGTGCCTGGAGTCGGGGGGCCTCCTACAATGAGCAGTTCTTC. The complete variable domain, with remaining parts taken from reference TRBV30 and TRBJ2-1, reads SQTIHQWPATLVQPVGSPLSLECTVEGTSNPNLYWYRQAAGRGLQLLFYSVGIGQISSEVPQNLSASRPQDRQFILSSKKLLLSDSGFYLCAWSRGASYNEQFFGPGTRLTVL.